Listed here are 24 T cell receptor beta chains from one sample, sequenced in a study of shared clonotypes between healthy human individuals. Only in-frame clones appear in the TCRdb table, and some are missing; sequencing was by immunoSEQ multiplex PCR. The table records 300,000 to 350,000 clones, around 67% of them present only once. Sequences were obtained from memory CD4+ T cells sorted from blood. Subset reported: CD45RA-negative fraction. The receptors originated from a man aged 30 to 45 in good health.

The V gene is TRBV11-2, the J gene TRBJ2-7; D is possibly TRBD1 (5 bases). Trimming pared 1 base from V and 9 bases from J, leaving 13 bases between. Germline lookup yields CDR1 SGHAT and CDR2 FQNNGV. The CDR3 totals 13 residues. The CDR3 sequence is CASSLVADKGQYF. CDR3 DNA: TGTGCCAGCAGCTTAGTGGCGGACAAAGGGCAGTACTTC.

The chain combines TRBV6-6 with TRBJ1-2, with D possibly TRBD1 on 5 matching bases. V was cut by 8 bases and J by 7 bases, with 14 bases left in between. CDR1 and CDR2 (germline): MNHNY, SVGAGI (reference sequence). The CDR3 extends over 12 amino acids. The CDR3 DNA reads TGTGCCAGCTTCGGCAGGGCCGGTGGCTACACCTTC. This gives the protein CASFGRAGGYTF.

The rearrangement uses TRBV10-3 and TRBJ1-5, with 12 positions matching TRBD1. This CDR3 has 16 amino acids. CDR1 and CDR2 (germline): ENHRY, SYGVKD. V gave up 3 bases and J gave up 6 bases; unmatched junction bases: 6. The CDR3 DNA reads TGTGCCATCAGTGAACCGGGACAGGGGGCGGGTCAGCCCCAGCATTTT. The encoded protein is CAISEPGQGAGQPQHF.

The chain employs TRBV18 and TRBJ2-1; no reliable D call. Per the germline V gene, CDR1 is KGHSH and CDR2 is LQKENI. The CDR3 is 14 residues long. V was pared by 3 bases and J by 9 bases, with 15 bases between. In nucleotides, the CDR3 is TGTGCCAGCTCACCGGTAATGGCGGTGGTTGAGCAGTTCTTC. Its protein is CASSPVMAVVEQFF.

The chain recombines TRBV27 with TRBJ1-5; no clear D gene. The V and J ends lost 5 bases and 5 bases respectively, with 10 bases between them. The CDR3 covers 13 residues. CDR1 MNHEY and CDR2 SMNVEV come from the germline V gene (reference sequence). In DNA form, the CDR3 reads TGTGCCAGCAGTCTAAGACACCATCAGCCCCAGCATTTT. It specifies CASSLRHHQPQHF.

The V call is TRBV10-3, the J call TRBJ1-2; 12 bases match TRBD1. The trim removed 4 bases at V and 7 bases at J, leaving 7 bases unmatched. This CDR3 has 15 residues. Germline V CDR1 and CDR2: ENHRY, SYGVKD. CDR3: CAISGDRGLGGGYTF. CDR3 bases: TGTGCCATCAGTGGGGACAGGGGGCTTGGAGGTGGCTACACCTTC.

The V gene is TRBV29-1, the J gene TRBJ2-1; D might be TRBD1 or TRBD2, each matching 5 bases. Trimming removed 3 bases from V and 8 bases from J, with 20 bases in between. This CDR3 is 15 amino acids long. Looked up from germline, CDR1 is SQVTM and CDR2 is ANQGSEA. Here the CDR3 DNA reads TGCAGCGTTGAGAACGCCAATCTAGGGACCGATGAGCAGTTCTTC. Translating gives CSVENANLGTDEQFF.

The V and J genes are TRBV6-5 and TRBJ2-2, with 12 bases lining up with TRBD2. Germline assignment: CDR1 MNHEY and CDR2 SVGAGI. Trimming removed 7 bases from V and 8 bases from J; junction bases left unmatched: 5. The CDR3 length is 14 residues. The DNA for the CDR3 is TGTGCCAGCACGAGCCTAGCGGGAGGGGGGGAGCTGTTTTTT. It yields the protein CASTSLAGGGELFF.

The rearrangement joins TRBV10-3 to TRBJ1-4; D possibly corresponds to TRBD1 (6 bases). V was trimmed by 7 bases and J by 1 base, leaving 7 bases between them. Germline CDR1 ENHRY, CDR2 SYGVKD. The CDR3 extends over 13 amino acids. The CDR3 DNA is TGTGCCATCAAGGGGGGAACTAATGAAAAACTGTTTTTT. This sequence encodes CAIKGGTNEKLFF.

This sequence joins TRBV14 and TRBJ2-3; D may be TRBD2 (6 bases). CDR1 is SGHDN, CDR2 FVKESK, per germline. The CDR3 is 16 residues long. V was clipped by 4 bases and J by 1 base, with 15 bases between them. The CDR3, as DNA: TGTGCCAGCAGCCTCCTAGCGCGCGGTCGCACAGATACGCAGTATTTT. Its protein product is CASSLLARGRTDTQYF.

The chain couples TRBV6-5 to TRBJ2-1, with TRBD2 as a possible D gene (6 bases). Trimming took off 2 bases at V and 11 bases at J, with 19 bases between the two ends. Germline CDR1 is MNHEY and CDR2 is SVGAGI. CDR3 size: 15 residues. The CDR3 reads CASSYDGRINLKQFF. The CDR3 DNA reads as TGTGCCAGCAGTTACGACGGGAGAATAAACCTTAAGCAGTTCTTC.

The CDR3 sequence is CSVRQGLNTGELFF. In DNA form, the CDR3 reads TGCAGCGTTCGACAGGGCCTCAACACCGGGGAGCTGTTTTTT. The chain carries TRBV29-1 and TRBJ2-2; 7 bases align to TRBD1. The germline V gene has CDR1 SQVTM and CDR2 ANQGSEA. The V gene end was trimmed by 5 bases and the J gene end by 2 bases; junction bases not matched to a gene: 5. The CDR3 is 14 amino acids.

A single count supports this clone. This chain joins TRBV7-7 and TRBJ2-5, with a tentative D call TRBD2 (6 bases). V lost 2 bases and J lost 1, with 14 bases in between. Germline CDR1 SSHAT, CDR2 FNYEAQ (reference sequence). This CDR3 spans 16 amino acids. The CDR3 coding sequence is TGTGCCAGCAGCTTATTGGGGGGAGGAAGCCAAGAGACCCAGTACTTC. This codes for CASSLLGGGSQETQYF.

The chain couples TRBV11-2 to TRBJ2-6, with D perhaps TRBD2 (5 bases). Between the trimmed V and J ends, which lost 3 bases and 15 bases, there was a span of 12 bases. Per the germline V gene, CDR1 is SGHAT and CDR2 is FQNNGV. This CDR3 contains 12 residues. The CDR3 is CASSFGIAGLTF. The CDR3 region has the DNA TGTGCCAGCAGCTTCGGGATAGCAGGCCTGACTTTC.

A single count supports this clone. Germline is not matched at one junction end, which may reflect a read error. The rearrangement links TRBV2 to TRBJ2-1, with 7 bases lining up with TRBD1. The germline V gene has CDR1 SNHLY and CDR2 FYNNEI. The CDR3 has 14 amino acids. CDR3 sequence (DNA): TGTGCCAGCAGCCTTAGACAGGGTGGCAATGGGCAGTTCTTC. Protein product: CASSLRQGGNGQFF. The whole variable domain, remainder taken from reference TRBV2 and TRBJ2-1, is EPEVTQTPSHQVTQMGQEVILRCVPISNHLYFYWYRQILGQKVEFLVSFYNNEISEKSEIFDDQFSVERPDGSNFTLKIRSTKLEDSAMYFCASSLRQGGNGQFFGPGTRLTVL.

In its sample, this clone was seen a few times. The chain has TRBV4-1 and TRBJ1-2; maybe TRBD1 (5 bases). Germline V lookup: CDR1 MGHRA, CDR2 YSYEKL. This CDR3 has 15 amino acids. V lost 1 base to trimming and J lost 5 bases, with 14 bases between them. The CDR3 bases are TGCGCCAGCAGCCAAGGGACACTTGTACTATATGGCTACACCTTC. Protein sequence: CASSQGTLVLYGYTF.

This chain joins TRBV19 and TRBJ2-3, with 13 nucleotides matching TRBD2. Looked up from germline, CDR1 is LNHDA and CDR2 is SQIVND (reference sequence). Unmatched junction bases numbered 5, after V lost 3 bases and J lost 2 bases. The CDR3 runs to 17 residues. In nucleotides, the CDR3 is TGTGCCAGTAGTATTATGGGACTAGCGGGAACCACAGATACGCAGTATTTT. Translation: CASSIMGLAGTTDTQYF.

In nucleotides, the CDR3 is TGTGCCAGCAGCAGTCACCCTACTACTGAAGCTTTCTTT. Translating gives CASSSHPTTEAFF. This chain uses TRBV6-6 with TRBJ1-1; unclear D gene. V lost 6 bases, J lost 5 bases, and 13 bases lay in between. CDR1 is MNHNY and CDR2 is SVGAGI in the germline V gene (reference sequence). This CDR3 region has 13 residues.

This clone was recorded once. The V gene is TRBV30, the J gene TRBJ1-2; D unclear. CDR1 and CDR2 (germline): GTSNPN, SVGIG (reference sequence). Trimming pared 2 bases from V and 2 bases from J, leaving 15 bases between. This CDR3 spans 15 amino acids. CDR3 DNA: TGTGCCTGGAGTACTCATGCCGGATCCAACTATGGCTACACCTTC. This sequence encodes CAWSTHAGSNYGYTF. Full variable domain (missing parts from reference TRBV30 and TRBJ1-2): SQTIHQWPATLVQPVGSPLSLECTVEGTSNPNLYWYRQAAGRGLQLLFYSVGIGQISSEVPQNLSASRPQDRQFILSSKKLLLSDSGFYLCAWSTHAGSNYGYTFGSGTRLTVV.

The chain recombines TRBV18 with TRBJ2-7; 7 nucleotides align to TRBD2. The germline gives CDR1 KGHSH, CDR2 LQKENI. The CDR3 has 14 residues. V shed 8 bases, J shed 4 bases, and the junction held 11 bases outside the gene matches. CDR3 in DNA: TGTGCCAGCGGTTTACAGCGGGGCCAATACGAGCAGTACTTC. It encodes CASGLQRGQYEQYF.

Here the CDR3 reads CASSSRTATNEKLFF. Written as DNA, the CDR3 is TGTGCCAGCAGCTCCAGGACAGCAACTAATGAAAAACTGTTTTTT. The chain links TRBV5-6 to TRBJ1-4; D might be TRBD1 (6 bases). The V end was cut by 3 bases, the J end by 0 bases, with 9 bases between. The CDR3 has 15 amino acids. Germline CDR1 and CDR2: SGHDT and YYEEEE.

CDR3 sequence reads: CASSLSLRGGYTF. The CDR3 nucleotides are TGTGCCAGCAGCTTATCACTTAGGGGTGGCTACACCTTC. J is TRBJ1-2 and V is TRBV7-2; tentative D call: TRBD1 (5 bases). V lost 2 bases and J 7 bases, leaving 11 bases between the germline ends. The CDR3 covers 13 residues. In germline, CDR1 is SGHTA, CDR2 FQGNSA.

The chain joins TRBV19 to TRBJ2-7; D gene unclear. The CDR3 extends over 15 amino acids. V shed 3 bases and J shed 0 bases, with 12 bases lying between them. The germline CDR1 and CDR2 sequences are LNHDA and SQIVND (reference sequence). Written as DNA, the CDR3 is TGTGCCAGTAGTATCCAGGCAGCAAACTCCTACGAGCAGTACTTC. Translated, it gives CASSIQAANSYEQYF. Combining the CDR3 with reference TRBV19 and TRBJ2-7 gives the whole variable domain DGGITQSPKYLFRKEGQNVTLSCEQNLNHDAMYWYRQDPGQGLRLIYYSQIVNDFQKGDIAEGYSVSREKKESFPLTVTSAQKNPTAFYLCASSIQAANSYEQYFGPGTRLTVT.

The chain is built from TRBV4-3 and TRBJ2-7; no clear D gene. V lost 0 bases and J lost 5, with 11 bases in between. CDR3 length: 14 residues. CDR1 is LGHNA, CDR2 YSLEER, per germline. This CDR3 is CASSQEYDIDEQYF. Here the CDR3 DNA reads TGCGCCAGCAGCCAAGAATACGATATCGACGAGCAGTACTTC.